Included here is one T cell receptor (beta chain) sequence, with context. The sample originates from a study of blood T cell repertoires in COVID-19. The overall study: COVID-19 samples collected from the United States, Italy and Spain covered acute and convalescent phases. T cells, B-cell-depleted T cells, or PBMCs supplied cDNA or gDNA.

The germline V and J ends were trimmed by 3 bases and 3 bases, with 9 bases remaining between them. The CDR3 has 13 residues. The germline CDR1 and CDR2 sequences are MGHRA and YSYEKL. Per the original methods: Amplification of reference gene primers provided the estimated nucleated cell counts. Clones were read by immunoSEQ multiplex PCR, and TCRdb kept only the in-frame ones, dropping some. The DNA was the basis for D and trimming; V, J and clone size are from that table. The repertoire holds more than 150,000 clones, about 82% seen once, with about 4.9% in the top ten. The TCR originated in a woman aged 25 to 45 with acute or convalescent COVID-19. The sequenced material came from peripheral blood. This chain connects TRBV4-1 to TRBJ2-7; D is ambiguous. CDR3 sequence reads: CASSHQEYYEQYF. The DNA for the CDR3 is TGCGCCAGCAGCCACCAGGAATACTACGAGCAGTACTTC.